The clone carrying this T cell receptor (beta chain) was observed a handful of times. Antigen specificity is unknown. This entry comes from a study of response to subunit inactivated influenza vaccine. General observations from the study: Authors proposed each seasonal influenza vaccination draws in few new T cells.

Via MiXCR, TCRdb re-called the RT-PCR reads, giving one row per CDR3 protein. The data hold 800,000 or so distinct CDR3 sequences, with 21% observed a single time. Germline CDR1 reads DFQATT; CDR2 reads SNEGSKA (reference sequence). This CDR3 contains 15 residues. The V and J ends lost 4 bases and 6 bases, in that order; junction bases with no gene match: 10. Sequences were derived from PBMCs from blood, sampled less than 6 days after vaccination. The gene calls are TRBV20-1 and TRBJ2-3; 10 positions agree with TRBD2. The sequence was collected from a man aged 45 to 65 who received an inactivated influenza vaccine. CDR3 bases: TGCAGTGCTACCCCCTCAAGCGGGGGGGCCGATACGCAGTATTTT. It specifies CSATPSSGGADTQYF.